This T cell receptor beta chain originates from a study of post-analysis software for immune sequencing data. About the research overall: Both relapsing-remitting and secondary progressive multiple sclerosis featured among the disease courses, as did progressive-relapsing multiple sclerosis.

Study-wide results and limits: Significantly decreased normalized Chao1 diversity was recorded for multiple sclerosis patients relative to controls. Elevated frequency relative to controls characterized roughly five TRBV segments in patients, TRBV5-6, TRBV5-1 and TRBV20-1 among them.

With 6 bases clipped from V and 5 bases from J, the junction kept 6 bases outside the gene matches. The CDR3 length is 12 residues. Germline loops: CDR1 DFQATT, CDR2 SNEGSKA (reference sequence). For this clonotype: Its antigen is currently unknown.

TCR beta libraries were prepared from cDNA with unique molecular identifiers. Starting from approximately 1 to 10 million T cells, the study yielded roughly 0.5 million cDNA molecules. Via MiXCR, TCRdb re-called the PCR reads, giving one row per CDR3 protein. The sample consists of 800,000 to 950,000 distinct CDR3 sequences, around 53% of them appearing once. This receptor was obtained from a girl aged 5-17 years with multiple sclerosis. Specimen: blood. This rearrangement joins TRBV20-1 to TRBJ2-7, with 8 bases aligning to TRBD1. The CDR3 loop reads CSARQGFDEQYF. The CDR3 region has the DNA TGCAGTGCCCGACAGGGGTTCGACGAGCAGTACTTC.